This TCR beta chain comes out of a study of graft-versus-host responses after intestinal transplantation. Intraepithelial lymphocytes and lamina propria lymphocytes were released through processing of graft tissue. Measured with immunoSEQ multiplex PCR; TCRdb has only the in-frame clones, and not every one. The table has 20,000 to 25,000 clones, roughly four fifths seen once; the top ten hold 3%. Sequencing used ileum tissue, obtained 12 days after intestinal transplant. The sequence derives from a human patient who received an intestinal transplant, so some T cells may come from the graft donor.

The CDR3 spells CSVGGQRVNTEAFF. CDR3 DNA sequence: TGCAGCGTTGGGGGGCAGAGGGTGAACACTGAAGCTTTCTTT. The chain has TRBV29-1 and TRBJ1-1; D is perhaps TRBD1 (6 bases). The germline V gene has CDR1 SQVTM and CDR2 ANQGSEA. The germline V and J ends were trimmed by 4 bases and 0 bases, with 12 bases remaining between them. This CDR3 spans 14 amino acids.